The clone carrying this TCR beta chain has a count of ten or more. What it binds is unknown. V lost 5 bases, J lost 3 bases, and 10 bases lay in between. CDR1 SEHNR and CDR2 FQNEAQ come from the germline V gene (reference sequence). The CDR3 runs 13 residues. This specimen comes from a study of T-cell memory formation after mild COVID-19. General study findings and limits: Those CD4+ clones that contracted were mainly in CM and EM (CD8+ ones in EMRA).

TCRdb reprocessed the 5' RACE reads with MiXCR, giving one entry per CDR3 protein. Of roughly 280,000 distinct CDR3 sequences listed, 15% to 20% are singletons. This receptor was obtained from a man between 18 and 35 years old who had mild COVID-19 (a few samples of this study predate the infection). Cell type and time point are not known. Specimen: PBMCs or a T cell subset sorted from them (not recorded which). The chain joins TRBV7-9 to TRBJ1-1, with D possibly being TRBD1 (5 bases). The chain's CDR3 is CASSPQAYTEAFF. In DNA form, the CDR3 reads TGTGCCAGCAGCCCACAGGCCTACACTGAAGCTTTCTTT.